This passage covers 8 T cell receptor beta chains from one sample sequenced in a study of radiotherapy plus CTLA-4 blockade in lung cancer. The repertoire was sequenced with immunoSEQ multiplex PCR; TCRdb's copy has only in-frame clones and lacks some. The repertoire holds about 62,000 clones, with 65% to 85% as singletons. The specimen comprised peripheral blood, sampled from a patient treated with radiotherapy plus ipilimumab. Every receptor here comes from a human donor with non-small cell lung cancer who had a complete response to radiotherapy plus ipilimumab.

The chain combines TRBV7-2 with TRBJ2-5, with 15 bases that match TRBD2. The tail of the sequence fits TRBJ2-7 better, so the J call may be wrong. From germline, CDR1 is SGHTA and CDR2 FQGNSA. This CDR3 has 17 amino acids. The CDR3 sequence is CASSSPGLAGGGDEQYF. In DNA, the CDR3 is TGTGCCAGCAGCTCACCGGGACTAGCGGGAGGTGGAGACGAGCAGTACTTC.

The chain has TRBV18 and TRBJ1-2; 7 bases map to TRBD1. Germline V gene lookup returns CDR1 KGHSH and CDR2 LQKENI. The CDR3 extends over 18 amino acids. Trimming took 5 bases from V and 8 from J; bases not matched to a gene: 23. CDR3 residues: CASSSWVYLTGTSYGYTF. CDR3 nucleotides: TGTGCCAGCTCATCATGGGTTTATCTGACAGGGACCTCTTACGGCTACACCTTC.

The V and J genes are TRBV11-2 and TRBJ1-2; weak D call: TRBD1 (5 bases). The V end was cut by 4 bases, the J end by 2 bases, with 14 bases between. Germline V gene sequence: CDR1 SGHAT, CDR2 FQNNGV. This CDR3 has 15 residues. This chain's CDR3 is CASSSHQEGNYGYTF. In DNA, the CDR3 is TGTGCCAGCAGCTCCCACCAGGAGGGGAACTATGGCTACACCTTC.

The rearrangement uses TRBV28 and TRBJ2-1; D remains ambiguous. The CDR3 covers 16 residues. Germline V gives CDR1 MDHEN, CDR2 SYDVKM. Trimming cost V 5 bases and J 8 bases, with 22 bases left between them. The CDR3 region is CASSPPSEPHADEQFF. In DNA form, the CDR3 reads TGTGCCAGCAGTCCCCCCTCGGAGCCTCACGCCGATGAGCAGTTCTTC.

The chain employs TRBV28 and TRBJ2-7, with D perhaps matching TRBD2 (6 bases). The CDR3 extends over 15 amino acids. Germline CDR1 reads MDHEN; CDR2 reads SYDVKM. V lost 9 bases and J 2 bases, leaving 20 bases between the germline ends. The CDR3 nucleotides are TGTGCCAGTAAGACGGTGGGGGAGGAGACCTACGAGCAGTACTTC. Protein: CASKTVGEETYEQYF. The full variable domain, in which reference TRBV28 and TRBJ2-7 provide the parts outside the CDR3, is DVKVTQSSRYLVKRTGEKVFLECVQDMDHENMFWYRQDPGLGLRLIYFSYDVKMKEKGDIPEGYSVSREKKERFSLILESASTNQTSMYLCASKTVGEETYEQYFGPGTRLTVT.

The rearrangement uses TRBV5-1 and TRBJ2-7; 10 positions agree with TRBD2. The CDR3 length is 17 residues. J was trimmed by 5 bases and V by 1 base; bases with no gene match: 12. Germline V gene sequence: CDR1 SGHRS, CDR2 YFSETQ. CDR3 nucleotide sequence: TGCGCCAGCAGCTTGATAGCGGGGGGCTCTACGACCCACGAGCAGTACTTC. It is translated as CASSLIAGGSTTHEQYF.

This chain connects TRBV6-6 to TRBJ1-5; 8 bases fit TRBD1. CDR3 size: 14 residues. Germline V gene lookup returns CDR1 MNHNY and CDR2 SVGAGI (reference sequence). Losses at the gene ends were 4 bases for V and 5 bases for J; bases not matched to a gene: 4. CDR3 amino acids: CASSFGQGDQPQHF. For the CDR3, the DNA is TGTGCCAGCAGTTTCGGACAGGGCGATCAGCCCCAGCATTTT.

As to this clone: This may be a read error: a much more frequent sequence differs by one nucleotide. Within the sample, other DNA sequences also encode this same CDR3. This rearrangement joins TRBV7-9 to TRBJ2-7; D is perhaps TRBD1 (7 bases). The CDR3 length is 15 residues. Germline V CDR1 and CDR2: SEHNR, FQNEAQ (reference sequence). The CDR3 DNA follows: TGTGCCAGCAGCCAGGGGGGTTGGACAGGTGACGAGCAGTACTTT. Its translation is CASSQGGWTGDEQYF. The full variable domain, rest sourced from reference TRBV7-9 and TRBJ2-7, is DTGVSQNPRHKITKRGQNVTFRCDPISEHNRLYWYRQTLGQGPEFLTYFQNEAQLEKSRLLSDRFSAERPKGSFSTLEIQRTEQGDSAMYLCASSQGGWTGDEQYFGPGTRLTVT.